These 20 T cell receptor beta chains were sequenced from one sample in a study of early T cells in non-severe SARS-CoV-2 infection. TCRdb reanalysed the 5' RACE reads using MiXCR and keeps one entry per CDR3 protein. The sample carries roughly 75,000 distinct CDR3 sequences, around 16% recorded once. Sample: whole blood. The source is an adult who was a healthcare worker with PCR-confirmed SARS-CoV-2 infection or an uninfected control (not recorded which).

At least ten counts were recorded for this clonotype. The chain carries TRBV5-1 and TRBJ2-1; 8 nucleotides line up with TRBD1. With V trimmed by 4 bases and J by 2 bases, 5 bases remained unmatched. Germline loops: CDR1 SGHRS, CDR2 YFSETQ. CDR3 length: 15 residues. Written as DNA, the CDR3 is TGCGCCAGCAGCCCGCAGGGACAGGCCTACAATGAGCAGTTCTTC. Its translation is CASSPQGQAYNEQFF.

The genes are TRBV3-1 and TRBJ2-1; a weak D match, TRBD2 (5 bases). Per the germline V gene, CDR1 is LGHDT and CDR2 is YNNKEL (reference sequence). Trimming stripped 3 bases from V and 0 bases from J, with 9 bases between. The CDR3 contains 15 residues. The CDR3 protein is CASSHPGLSYNEQFF. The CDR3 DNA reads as TGTGCCAGCAGCCACCCCGGACTCTCCTACAATGAGCAGTTCTTC.

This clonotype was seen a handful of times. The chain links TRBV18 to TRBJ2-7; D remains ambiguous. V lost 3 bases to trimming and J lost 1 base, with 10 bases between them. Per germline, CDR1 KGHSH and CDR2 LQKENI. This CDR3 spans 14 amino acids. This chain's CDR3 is CASSPGRASYEQYF. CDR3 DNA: TGTGCCAGCTCACCTGGACGGGCGTCCTACGAGCAGTACTTC. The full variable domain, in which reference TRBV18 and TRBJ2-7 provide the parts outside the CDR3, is NAGVMQNPRHLVRRRGQEARLRCSPMKGHSHVYWYRQLPEEGLKFMVYLQKENIIDESGMPKERFSAEFPKEGPSILRIQQVVRGDSAAYFCASSPGRASYEQYFGPGTRLTVT.

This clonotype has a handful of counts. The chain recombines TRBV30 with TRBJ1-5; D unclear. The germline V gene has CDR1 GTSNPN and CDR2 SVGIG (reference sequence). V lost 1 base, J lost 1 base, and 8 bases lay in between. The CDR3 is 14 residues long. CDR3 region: CAWSGILSNQPQHF. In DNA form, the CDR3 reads TGTGCCTGGAGTGGGATATTAAGCAATCAGCCCCAGCATTTT.

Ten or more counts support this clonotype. The CDR3 DNA follows: TGCAGTGCTGGACAGAGGGACAGAATTAACTATGGCTACACCTTC. It is translated as CSAGQRDRINYGYTF. The chain recombines TRBV20-1 with TRBJ1-2; 7 bases are a match to TRBD1. CDR1 and CDR2 (germline): DFQATT, SNEGSKA (reference sequence). The CDR3 is 15 amino acids. V lost 5 bases to trimming and J lost 1 base; unmatched junction nucleotides: 10.

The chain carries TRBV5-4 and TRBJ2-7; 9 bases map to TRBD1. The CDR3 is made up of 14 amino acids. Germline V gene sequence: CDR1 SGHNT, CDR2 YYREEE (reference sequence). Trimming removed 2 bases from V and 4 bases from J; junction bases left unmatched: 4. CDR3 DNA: TGTGCCAGCAGCTTCACAGGGGGCCCTTACGAGCAGTACTTC. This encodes CASSFTGGPYEQYF. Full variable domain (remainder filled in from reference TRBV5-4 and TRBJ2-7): ETGVTQSPTHLIKTRGQQVTLRCSSQSGHNTVSWYQQALGQGPQFIFQYYREEENGRGNFPPRFSGLQFPNYSSELNVNALELDDSALYLCASSFTGGPYEQYFGPGTRLTVT.

The CDR3 sequence: CSAGTSGSYEQYF. In DNA form, the CDR3 reads TGCAGCGCGGGGACTAGCGGCTCCTACGAGCAGTACTTC. This chain connects TRBV29-1 to TRBJ2-7, with 11 positions matching TRBD2. The CDR3 extends over 13 amino acids. After removal of 7 bases from V and 0 bases from J, the junction contained 2 bases not matched to a gene. Per germline, CDR1 SQVTM and CDR2 ANQGSEA.

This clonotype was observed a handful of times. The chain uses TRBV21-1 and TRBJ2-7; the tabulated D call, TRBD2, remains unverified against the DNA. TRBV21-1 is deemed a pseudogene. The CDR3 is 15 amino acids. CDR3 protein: CASSIWTSGGYEQYF. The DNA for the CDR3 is TGTGCCAGCAGCATCTGGACTAGCGGGGGCTACGAGCAGTACTTC.

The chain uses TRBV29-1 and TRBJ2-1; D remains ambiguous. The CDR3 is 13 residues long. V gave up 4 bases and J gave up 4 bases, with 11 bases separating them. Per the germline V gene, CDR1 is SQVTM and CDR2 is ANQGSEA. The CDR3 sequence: CSVVGHPYNEQFF. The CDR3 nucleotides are TGCAGCGTTGTCGGGCACCCTTACAATGAGCAGTTCTTC.

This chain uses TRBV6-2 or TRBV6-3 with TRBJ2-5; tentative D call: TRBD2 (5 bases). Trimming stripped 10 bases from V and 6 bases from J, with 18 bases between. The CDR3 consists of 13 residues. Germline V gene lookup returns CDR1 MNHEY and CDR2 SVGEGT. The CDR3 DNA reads TGTGCCATCGGTACTGACGTCGGGAAGACCCAGTACTTC. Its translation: CAIGTDVGKTQYF.

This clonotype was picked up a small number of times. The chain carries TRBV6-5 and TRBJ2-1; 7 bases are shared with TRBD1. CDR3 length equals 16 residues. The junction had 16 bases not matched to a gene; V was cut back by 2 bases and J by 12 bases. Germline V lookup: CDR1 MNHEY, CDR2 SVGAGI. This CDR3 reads CASSYLGTAYRKAQFF. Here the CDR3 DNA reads TGTGCCAGCAGTTACCTTGGGACAGCTTACAGGAAAGCGCAGTTCTTC.

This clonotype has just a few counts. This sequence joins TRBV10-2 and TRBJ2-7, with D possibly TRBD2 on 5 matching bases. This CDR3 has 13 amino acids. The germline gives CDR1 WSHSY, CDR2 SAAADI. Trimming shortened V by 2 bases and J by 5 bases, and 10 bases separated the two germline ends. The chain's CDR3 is CASSELDWDEQYF. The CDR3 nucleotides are TGCGCCAGCAGTGAGCTGGACTGGGACGAGCAGTACTTC.

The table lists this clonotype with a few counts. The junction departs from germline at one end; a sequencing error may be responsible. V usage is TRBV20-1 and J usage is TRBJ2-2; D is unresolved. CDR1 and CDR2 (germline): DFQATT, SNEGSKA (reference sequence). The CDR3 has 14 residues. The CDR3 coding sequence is TGCAGTGCTATAGATCCACAGAACACTGGGGAGCTGTTTTTT. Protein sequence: CSAIDPQNTGELFF.

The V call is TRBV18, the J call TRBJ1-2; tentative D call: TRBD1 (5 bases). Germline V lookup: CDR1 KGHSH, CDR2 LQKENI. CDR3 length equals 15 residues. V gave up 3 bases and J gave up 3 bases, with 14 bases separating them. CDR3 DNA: TGTGCCAGCTCACCCACCATTGGAGGGGACTATGGCTACACCTTC. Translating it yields CASSPTIGGDYGYTF.

CDR3 bases: TGTGCCTGGGGGCTAGCGGGGGCCACAGATACGCAGTATTTT. Encoded protein: CAWGLAGATDTQYF. The chain combines TRBV30 with TRBJ2-3, with 10 bases identical to TRBD2. This CDR3 comprises 14 residues. CDR1 is GTSNPN and CDR2 is SVGIG in the germline V gene (reference sequence). V lost 5 bases to trimming and J lost 2 bases; unmatched junction nucleotides: 4.

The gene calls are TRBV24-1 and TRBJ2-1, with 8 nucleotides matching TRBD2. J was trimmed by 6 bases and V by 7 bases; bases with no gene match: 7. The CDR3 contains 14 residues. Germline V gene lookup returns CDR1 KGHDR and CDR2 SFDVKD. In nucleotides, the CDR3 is TGTGCCACCAGCTTTAGCGGGAAGGTCAATGAGCAGTTCTTC. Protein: CATSFSGKVNEQFF.

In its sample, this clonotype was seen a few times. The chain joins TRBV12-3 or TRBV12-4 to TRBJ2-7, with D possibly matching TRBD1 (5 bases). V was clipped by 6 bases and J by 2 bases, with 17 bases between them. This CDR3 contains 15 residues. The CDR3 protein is CASSPSRVLTYEQYF. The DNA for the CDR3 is TGTGCCAGCAGCCCAAGCAGGGTACTTACCTACGAGCAGTACTTC.

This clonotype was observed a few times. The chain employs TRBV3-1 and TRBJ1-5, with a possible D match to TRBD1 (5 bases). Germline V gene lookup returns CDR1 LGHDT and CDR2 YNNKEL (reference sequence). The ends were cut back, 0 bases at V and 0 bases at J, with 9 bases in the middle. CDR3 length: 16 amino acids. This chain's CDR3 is CASSQDPGFSNQPQHF. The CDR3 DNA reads TGTGCCAGCAGCCAAGATCCAGGGTTTAGCAATCAGCCCCAGCATTTT.

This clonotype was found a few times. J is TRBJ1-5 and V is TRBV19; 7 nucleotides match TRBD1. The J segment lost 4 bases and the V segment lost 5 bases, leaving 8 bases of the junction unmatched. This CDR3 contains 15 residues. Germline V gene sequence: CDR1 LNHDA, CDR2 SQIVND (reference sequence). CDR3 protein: CASSRDRAGNQPQHF. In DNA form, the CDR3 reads TGTGCCAGTAGTCGAGACAGGGCAGGAAATCAGCCCCAGCATTTT.

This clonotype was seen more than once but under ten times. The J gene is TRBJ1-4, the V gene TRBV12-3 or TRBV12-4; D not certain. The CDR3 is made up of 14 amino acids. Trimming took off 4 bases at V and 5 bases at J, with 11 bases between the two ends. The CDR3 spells CASSSSDPNEKLFF. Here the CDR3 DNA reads TGTGCCAGCAGTTCCTCCGACCCCAATGAAAAACTGTTTTTT.